These T cell receptor beta chains were read from a single sample in a study of blood T cell repertoires in COVID-19. The method was immunoSEQ multiplex PCR; TCRdb's version includes in-frame clones alone and lacks a portion of them. Of some 78,000 clones detected, roughly 85% appear once; the ten largest clones hold 27%. The material sequenced was peripheral blood. All receptors derive from a man between 50 and 59 years old with active or convalescent COVID-19. The CDR3 runs from the conserved cysteine through the conserved F or W. Fields, in order: D gene, V gene, J gene, clone size, CDR3 protein, CDR3 DNA. A D gene is named only where the DNA matches it firmly. Some rows have no size entry. The others give once, few or many, or a class for an expanded clone.

TRBD1	TRBV7-6	TRBJ2-1	NA	CASSDQEGAFYNEQFF	TGTGCCAGCAGCGACCAAGAGGGGGCGTTCTACAATGAGCAGTTCTTC
TRBD1	TRBV27	TRBJ1-1	NA	CASSMTGFPNTEAFF	TGTGCCAGCAGTATGACAGGGTTCCCGAACACTGAAGCTTTCTTT
NA	TRBV10-3	TRBJ2-5	NA	CAISEKNRQETQYF	TGTGCCATCAGTGAGAAGAACAGACAAGAGACCCAGTACTTC
TRBD2	TRBV4-2	TRBJ2-7	NA	CASSQGLAGVYEQYF	TGTGCCAGCAGCCAAGGGTTAGCGGGGGTCTACGAGCAGTACTTC
TRBD1	TRBV30	TRBJ1-2	few	CAWSLQGGDYGYTF	TGTGCCTGGAGCCTCCAGGGGGGCGACTATGGCTACACCTTC
TRBD2	TRBV7-2	TRBJ2-5	NA	CASSLVGGLYQETQYF	TGTGCCAGCAGCTTAGTGGGGGGGTTGTACCAAGAGACCCAGTACTTC
TRBD1	TRBV24-1	TRBJ2-7	NA	CATSADQGAYEQYF	TGTGCCACCAGTGCTGACCAGGGGGCCTACGAGCAGTACTTC
NA	TRBV24-1	TRBJ2-1	few	CATTDENEQFF	TGTGCCACCACCGATGAGAATGAGCAGTTCTTC
TRBD2	TRBV5-1	TRBJ2-1	NA	CASSLKRASGFNEQFF	TGCGCCAGCAGCTTGAAACGGGCTAGCGGGTTCAATGAGCAGTTCTTC
TRBD1	TRBV19	TRBJ2-7	once	CASSIKLQGSYEQYF	TGTGCCAGTAGTATTAAACTACAGGGGAGCTACGAGCAGTACTTC
TRBD2	TRBV28	TRBJ2-7	NA	CASSLFVAGGPYEQYF	TGTGCCAGCAGTTTATTTGTAGCGGGAGGCCCCTACGAGCAGTACTTC
NA	TRBV28	TRBJ1-3	NA	CASSRQVDSGNTIYF	TGTGCCAGCAGCAGACAGGTCGACTCTGGAAACACCATATATTTT
NA	TRBV2	TRBJ2-3	NA	CASHPSSGSTDTQYF	TGTGCCAGTCATCCCTCAAGCGGCAGCACAGATACGCAGTATTTT
TRBD1	TRBV25-1	TRBJ1-5	NA	CASRRQGSDQPQHF	TGTGCCAGCAGACGACAGGGGTCGGACCAGCCCCAGCATTTT
NA	TRBV6-1	TRBJ2-7	NA	CASSDGRGEQYF	TGTGCCAGCAGTGATGGAAGGGGAGAGCAGTACTTC
TRBD1	TRBV9	TRBJ1-1	NA	CASSVGTGRSEAFF	TGTGCCAGCAGCGTGGGGACAGGGAGGTCTGAAGCTTTCTTT
TRBD1	TRBV5-1	TRBJ2-3	NA	CASSLGDRINTDTQYF	TGCGCCAGCAGCCTAGGGGACAGAATAAACACAGATACGCAGTATTTT
TRBD2	TRBV28	TRBJ2-7	once	CASRPMGLAGQLSYEQYF	TGTGCCAGCAGACCCATGGGACTAGCGGGACAACTCTCCTACGAGCAGTACTTC
TRBD2	TRBV4-1	TRBJ2-3	once	CASSRAGTSGDTDTQYF	TGCGCCAGCAGCCGTGCCGGGACTAGCGGGGACACAGATACGCAGTATTTT
TRBD1	TRBV9	TRBJ2-3	few	CASSVGQGTDTQYF	TGTGCCAGCAGCGTAGGACAGGGGACAGATACGCAGTATTTT
NA	TRBV2	TRBJ1-2	NA	CASMQANYGYTF	TGTGCCAGCATGCAGGCTAACTATGGCTACACCTTC
NA	TRBV3-1/TRBV3-2	TRBJ2-2	NA	CASSQEWDKGGAGELFF	TGTGCCAGCAGCCAAGAATGGGACAAAGGGGGAGCCGGGGAGCTGTTTTTT
TRBD2	TRBV7-2	TRBJ2-7	NA	CASSLSGGAPTEQYF	TGTGCCAGCAGCTTATCGGGAGGGGCTCCTACGGAGCAGTACTTC
NA	TRBV11-1	TRBJ2-3	NA	CASSLGAGSTDTQYF	TGTGCCAGCAGCTTAGGGGCGGGGAGCACAGATACGCAGTATTTT
NA	TRBV19	TRBJ1-2	NA	CASTETGFSGYTF	TGTGCCAGTACCGAAACAGGGTTCAGTGGCTACACCTTC
NA	TRBV24-1	TRBJ2-7	NA	CATSDRTGLREGRIEQYF	TGTGCCACCAGTGATCGGACAGGGTTGCGGGAGGGCCGAATCGAGCAGTACTTC
NA	TRBV21-1	TRBJ2-3	few	CASSSSGGPDTQYF	TGTGCCAGCAGCAGCTCGGGGGGCCCAGATACGCAGTATTTT
NA	TRBV19	TRBJ2-3	NA	CASSIQNVRVFDTQYF	TGTGCCAGTAGTATTCAGAACGTGAGGGTATTCGATACGCAGTATTTT
NA	TRBV11-2	TRBJ1-5	NA	CASSLYRSNQPQHF	TGTGCCAGCAGCTTATACAGGAGCAATCAGCCCCAGCATTTT
TRBD2	TRBV9	TRBJ2-2	NA	CASSGLGRGETNTGELFF	TGTGCCAGCTCGGGGCTCGGGAGGGGGGAGACGAACACCGGGGAGCTGTTTTTT
NA	TRBV5-1	TRBJ2-7	once	CASSVQSGQVVSEQYF	TGCGCCAGCAGCGTTCAAAGCGGCCAGGTTGTTTCCGAGCAGTACTTC
NA	TRBV28	TRBJ2-7	NA	CASSLATFRGEQYF	TGTGCCAGCAGTTTAGCGACATTTCGTGGCGAGCAGTACTTC
NA	TRBV15	TRBJ1-1	NA	CATSLGEGNTEAFF	TGTGCCACCAGCCTCGGGGAGGGGAACACTGAAGCTTTCTTT
NA	TRBV3-1/TRBV3-2	TRBJ2-7	NA	CASSQDVYEQYF	TGTGCCAGCAGCCAAGACGTCTACGAGCAGTACTTC
NA	TRBV9	TRBJ2-3	few	CASSVAGGQITDTQYF	TGTGCCAGCAGCGTAGCGGGGGGCCAGATCACAGATACGCAGTATTTT
TRBD1	TRBV4-1	TRBJ1-1	NA	CASSQIRGQGSEAFF	TGCGCCAGCAGCCAGATAAGGGGACAGGGATCTGAAGCTTTCTTT
TRBD2	TRBV30	TRBJ2-3	NA	CAWSVWVSGRSDTQYF	TGTGCCTGGAGTGTATGGGTTAGCGGGAGGTCAGATACGCAGTATTTT
TRBD1	TRBV3-1/TRBV3-2	TRBJ2-3	NA	CASSHRGRTDTQYF	TGTGCCAGCAGCCATAGGGGGCGAACAGATACGCAGTATTTT
NA	TRBV12-5	TRBJ2-2	NA	CASGFQQGGPGELFF	TGTGCTAGTGGTTTTCAACAGGGGGGGCCCGGGGAGCTGTTTTTT
TRBD1	TRBV30	TRBJ1-6	NA	CAWSLDRGRNSPLHF	TGTGCCTGGAGTCTAGACAGGGGGCGGAATTCACCCCTCCACTTT
NA	TRBV6-5	TRBJ1-4	NA	CASKEWRGGNEKLFF	TGTGCCAGCAAGGAATGGAGGGGGGGGAATGAAAAACTGTTTTTT
TRBD1	TRBV29-1	TRBJ1-1	NA	CSVQTGEWRTEAFF	TGCAGCGTTCAAACAGGGGAGTGGAGGACTGAAGCTTTCTTT
NA	TRBV15	TRBJ1-5	NA	CASAPWGDGNQPQHF	TGTGCCTCCGCCCCCTGGGGCGATGGCAATCAGCCCCAGCATTTT